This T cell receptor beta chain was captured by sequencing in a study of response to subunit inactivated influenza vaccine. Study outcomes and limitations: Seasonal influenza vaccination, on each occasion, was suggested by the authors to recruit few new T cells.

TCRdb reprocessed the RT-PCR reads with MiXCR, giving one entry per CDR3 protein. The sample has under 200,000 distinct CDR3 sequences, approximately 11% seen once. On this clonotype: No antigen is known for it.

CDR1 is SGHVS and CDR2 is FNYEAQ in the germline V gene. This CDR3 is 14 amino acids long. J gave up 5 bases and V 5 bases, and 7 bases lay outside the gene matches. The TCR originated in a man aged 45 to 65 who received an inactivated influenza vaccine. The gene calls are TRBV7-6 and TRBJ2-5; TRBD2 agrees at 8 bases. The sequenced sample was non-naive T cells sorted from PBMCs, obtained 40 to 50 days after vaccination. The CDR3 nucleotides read TGTGCCAGCAGCCGGGGACTAGATCGGGAGACCCAGTACTTC. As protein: CASSRGLDRETQYF.